This T cell receptor beta chain was found in a study of T and B cells in COVID-19 patients (dated by TCRdb to the early 2020s). Concerning the study at large: Using TRB and IGH repertoire sequencing of peripheral blood, the study characterized adaptive immunity in COVID-19 patients who had active infection or had recovered. A recovered cohort included more than 15 patients who provided 20 to 25 samples, and most of these patients had mild to moderate COVID-19 treated on an outpatient basis. Median age was around 30 years in the recovered cohort versus 67 years in the active-infection cohort. In the active-infection cohort, about 65% of the 20 patients were critically ill and required mechanical ventilation or ECMO. Comorbidities linked to unfavorable COVID-19 outcome were present in nine tenths of the roughly 20 patients in the active-infection cohort. The TCR and BCR sequence repository comprised around 35 patients and 70 or so time points, with over 7 million TCR sequences analysed. A couple of patients were in both the active and recovered cohorts because samples existed from active disease and from after recovery. For the repertoire analyses, the comparison was an age-matched reference group of roughly 37 healthy donors who were negative for COVID-19 antibodies. Up to roughly 10 follow-up blood samples were collected per patient, with some samples spanning different disease stages in the same individual. Beyond this particular receptor, the publication reports: TRBV/TRBJ gene usage was reported as strongly skewed in patients with COVID-19. Few blood samples were available from mildly ill patients while symptoms were present, and early samples from severe cases were likewise scarce. The cohort was considered too small to assess HLA contributions to COVID-19 susceptibility or severity. The reported TCR clusters were said to need prospective validation before any clinical use. A total of roughly 2,300 TCR clusters were exclusive to the recovered cohort, and about 30 of those clusters were low-pGen clusters. Specific T cell subsets (CD4+/Treg/CD8+) and sorted SARS-CoV-2-responsive or tetramer+ T cells had not yet been sequenced, and these experiments were ongoing. TRB repertoires were highly clonal in active COVID-19, whereas diversity and richness at recovery rose above healthy donor levels.

TCRdb names Illumina MiSeq as the instrument used. Multiplex PCR with BIOMED2 TRB-A/B primer pools was used to amplify TRB rearrangements. Two consecutive PCRs added Illumina-compatible adapters and 7-nucleotide sample barcodes to the amplicons. Phusion HS II polymerase was used for all library PCRs. Amplicons were purified from gel with the NucleoSpin Gel and PCR Clean-up kit, quantified on Qubit, and pooled at about 4 nM. Before Illumina next-generation sequencing, the quality of the amplicon pool was assessed on an Agilent 2100 Bioanalyzer. Per the authors' processing: Annotation of TRB rearrangements was done in MiXCR 3.0.8 with the default MiXCR reference library. Sequences with fewer than 2 reads and non-productive reads were filtered out, and every unique CDR3 nucleotide sequence was treated as a single clone. R 3.5.1 was used to calculate clonality, diversity, richness and V-J gene usage. GLIPH2 was used to cluster TCRs by CDR3 similarity, and OLGA was used to calculate generation probabilities. GLIPH2 clusters were kept only if they contained at least four unique TCR clonotypes found in at least three individuals. TCRdb passed the public sequencing reads through fastp at Q25 and MiXCR, retaining productive beta sequences. Every entry covers one CDR3 protein and lists the most common genes and DNA from its rows. TCRdb, rather than the study authors, made the V and J calls. The sample has 4,000 to 5,000 distinct CDR3 sequences on record, about 22% of them singletons. The top ten clones comprise over 10% of the sample.

This clonotype counts as medium-sized (0.01 to 0.1%). What this receptor recognizes is not known. No quality values exist for individual bases; no much larger clone is one base distant. TRB repertoires were amplified from 250-500 ng of genomic DNA extracted from blood. The CDR3 covers 14 residues, taking in both the cysteine and the phenylalanine. The read is trimmed to its CDR3 DNA, 42 bases read in frame from base 1. Trimming at the junction amounts to 4 bases on V and 1 base on J, and the germline ends lie 10 bases apart. Taken from the germline V gene (reference sequence), the CDR1 and CDR2 loops are LNHDA and SQIVND.

Recombination connected TRBV19 to TRBJ1-2; no D gene is confidently identified. The sequencing input was blood. This clonotype was sampled from a human donor with active COVID-19. The nucleotide sequence reads TGTGCCAGTAGTAATTTCGGGGATAACTATGGCTACACCTTC. This codes for CASSNFGDNYGYTF.